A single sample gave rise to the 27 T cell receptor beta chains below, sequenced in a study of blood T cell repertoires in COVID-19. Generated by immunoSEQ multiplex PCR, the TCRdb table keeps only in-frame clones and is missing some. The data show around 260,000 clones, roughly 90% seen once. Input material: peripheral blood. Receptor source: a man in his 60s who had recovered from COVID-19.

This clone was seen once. CDR3 bases: TGTGCCAGTAGACCCCGGGGGGGATCTTACGAGCAGTACTTC. Translation gives CASRPRGGSYEQYF. The gene calls are TRBV19 and TRBJ2-7; 8 positions agree with TRBD2. V was pared by 6 bases and J by 4 bases, with 8 bases of the junction left unmatched. The CDR3 contains 14 residues. In germline, CDR1 is LNHDA, CDR2 SQIVND (reference sequence).

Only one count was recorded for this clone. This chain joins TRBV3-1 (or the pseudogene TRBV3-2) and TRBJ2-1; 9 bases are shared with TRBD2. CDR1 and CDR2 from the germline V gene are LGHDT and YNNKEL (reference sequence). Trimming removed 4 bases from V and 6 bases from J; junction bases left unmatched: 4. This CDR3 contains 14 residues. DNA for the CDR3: TGTGCCAGCAGCCCTAGCGGGGAGATCAATGAGCAGTTCTTC. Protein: CASSPSGEINEQFF.

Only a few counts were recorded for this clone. As DNA, the CDR3 is TGTGCCAGCAGCCAATACAGGGACCCACCCCTCCACTTT. The encoded protein is CASSQYRDPPLHF. The V gene is TRBV7-9, the J gene TRBJ1-6; TRBD1 might be the D (6 bases). The CDR3 length is 13 residues. The germline V gene encodes CDR1 SEHNR and CDR2 FQNEAQ (reference sequence). Trimming cost V 5 bases and J 11 bases, with 13 bases left between them.

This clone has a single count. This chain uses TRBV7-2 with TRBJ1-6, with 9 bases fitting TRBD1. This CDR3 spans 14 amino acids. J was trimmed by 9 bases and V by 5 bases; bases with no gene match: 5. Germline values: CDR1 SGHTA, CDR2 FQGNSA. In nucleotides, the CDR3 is TGTGCCAGCAGCCTCGGGACAGGGAGTTCACCCCTCCACTTT. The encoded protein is CASSLGTGSSPLHF.

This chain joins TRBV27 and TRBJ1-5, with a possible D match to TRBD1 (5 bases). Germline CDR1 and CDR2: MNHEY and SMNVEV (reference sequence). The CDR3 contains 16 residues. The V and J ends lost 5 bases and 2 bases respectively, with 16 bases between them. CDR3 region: CASSDSLRSGNQPQHF. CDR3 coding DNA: TGTGCCAGCAGTGACAGTCTACGCTCCGGCAATCAGCCCCAGCATTTT.

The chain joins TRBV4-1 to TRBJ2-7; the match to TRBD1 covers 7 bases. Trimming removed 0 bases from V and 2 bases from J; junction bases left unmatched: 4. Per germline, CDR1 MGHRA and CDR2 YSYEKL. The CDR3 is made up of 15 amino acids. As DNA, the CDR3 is TGCGCCAGCAGCCAAGAGGACAGGCTAGCCTACGAGCAGTACTTC. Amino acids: CASSQEDRLAYEQYF.

CDR3 residues: CASSQEVQGISYEQYF. The CDR3 coding sequence is TGCGCCAGCAGCCAAGAGGTACAGGGAATCTCCTACGAGCAGTACTTC. The V call is TRBV4-1, the J call TRBJ2-7, with a weak D call TRBD1 (6 bases). Trimming shortened V by 0 bases and J by 0 bases, and 12 bases separated the two germline ends. This CDR3 spans 16 amino acids. Per germline, CDR1 MGHRA and CDR2 YSYEKL.

CDR3 amino acids: CASSTGMREGQPQHF. CDR3 coding DNA: TGTGCCAGCTCGACCGGGATGAGGGAGGGGCAGCCCCAGCATTTT. The chain joins TRBV18 to TRBJ1-5, with D possibly matching TRBD1 (5 bases). Trimming took 6 bases from V and 7 from J, leaving 19 bases between them. CDR1 KGHSH and CDR2 LQKENI come from the germline V gene. The CDR3 spans 15 residues.

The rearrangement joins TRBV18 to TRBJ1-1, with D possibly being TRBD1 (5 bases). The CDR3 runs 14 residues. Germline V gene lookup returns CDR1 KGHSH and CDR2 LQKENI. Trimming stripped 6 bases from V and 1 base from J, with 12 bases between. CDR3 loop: CASSQGRGNTEAFF. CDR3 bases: TGTGCCAGCTCCCAAGGAAGGGGGAACACTGAAGCTTTCTTT.

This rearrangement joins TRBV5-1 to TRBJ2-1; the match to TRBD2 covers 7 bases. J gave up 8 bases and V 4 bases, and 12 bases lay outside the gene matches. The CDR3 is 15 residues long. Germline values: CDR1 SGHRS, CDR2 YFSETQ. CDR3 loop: CASSARGGDLDEQFF. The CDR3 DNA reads TGCGCCAGCAGCGCCCGCGGGGGAGATCTTGATGAGCAGTTCTTC.

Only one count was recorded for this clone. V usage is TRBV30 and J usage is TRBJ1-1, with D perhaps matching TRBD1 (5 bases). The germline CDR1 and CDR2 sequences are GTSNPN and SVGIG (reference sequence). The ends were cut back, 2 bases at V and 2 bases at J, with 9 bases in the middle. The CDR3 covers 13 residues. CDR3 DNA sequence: TGTGCCTGGAGTATGGGGCAAAACACTGAAGCTTTCTTT. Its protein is CAWSMGQNTEAFF.

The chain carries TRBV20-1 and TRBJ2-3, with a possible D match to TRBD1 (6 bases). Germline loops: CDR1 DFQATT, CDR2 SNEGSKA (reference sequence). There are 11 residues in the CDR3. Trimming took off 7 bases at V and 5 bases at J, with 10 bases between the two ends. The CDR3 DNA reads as TGCAGTGGAGGACAGAGAGATACGCAGTATTTT. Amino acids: CSGGQRDTQYF.

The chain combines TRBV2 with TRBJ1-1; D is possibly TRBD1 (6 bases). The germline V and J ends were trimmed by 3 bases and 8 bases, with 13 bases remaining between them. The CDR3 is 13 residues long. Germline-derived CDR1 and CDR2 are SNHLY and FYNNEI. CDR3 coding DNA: TGTGCCAGCAGTGAGATACAGGGCCCCGAAGCTTTCTTT. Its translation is CASSEIQGPEAFF.

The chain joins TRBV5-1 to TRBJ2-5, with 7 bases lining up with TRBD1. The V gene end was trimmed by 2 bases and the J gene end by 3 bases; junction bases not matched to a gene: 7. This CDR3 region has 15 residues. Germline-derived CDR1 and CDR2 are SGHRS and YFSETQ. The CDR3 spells CASSLDRVGEETQYF. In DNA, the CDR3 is TGCGCCAGCAGCTTAGACAGGGTCGGAGAAGAGACCCAGTACTTC.

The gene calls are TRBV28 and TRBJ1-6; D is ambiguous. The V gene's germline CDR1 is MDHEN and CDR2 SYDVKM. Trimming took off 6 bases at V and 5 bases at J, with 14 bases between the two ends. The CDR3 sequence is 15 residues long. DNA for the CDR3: TGTGCCAGCAGCCCAAGCTCGGGTGATAATTCACCCCTCCACTTT. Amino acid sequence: CASSPSSGDNSPLHF.

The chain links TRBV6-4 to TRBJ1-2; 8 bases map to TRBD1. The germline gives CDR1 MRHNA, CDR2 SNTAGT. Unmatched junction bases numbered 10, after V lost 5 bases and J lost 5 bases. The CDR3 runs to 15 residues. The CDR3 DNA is TGTGCCAGCAGTATATGGACAGGGTCGAAATATGGCTACACCTTC. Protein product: CASSIWTGSKYGYTF.

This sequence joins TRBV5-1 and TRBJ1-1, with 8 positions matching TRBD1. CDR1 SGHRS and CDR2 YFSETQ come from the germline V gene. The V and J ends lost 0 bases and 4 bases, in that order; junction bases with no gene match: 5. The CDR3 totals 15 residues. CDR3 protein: CASSLGTGSGTEAFF. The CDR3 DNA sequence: TGCGCCAGCAGCTTGGGGACAGGGAGTGGCACTGAAGCTTTCTTT.

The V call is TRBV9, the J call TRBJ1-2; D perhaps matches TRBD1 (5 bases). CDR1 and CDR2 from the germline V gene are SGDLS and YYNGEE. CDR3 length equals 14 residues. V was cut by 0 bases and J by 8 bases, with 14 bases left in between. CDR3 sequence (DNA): TGTGCCAGCAGCGTAGACGGAAAGGGGTTCGGCTACACCTTC. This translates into CASSVDGKGFGYTF. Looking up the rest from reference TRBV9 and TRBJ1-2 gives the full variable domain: DSGVTQTPKHLITATGQRVTLRCSPRSGDLSVYWYQQSLDQGLQFLIQYYNGEERAKGNILERFSAQQFPDLHSELNLSSLELGDSALYFCASSVDGKGFGYTFGSGTRLTVV.

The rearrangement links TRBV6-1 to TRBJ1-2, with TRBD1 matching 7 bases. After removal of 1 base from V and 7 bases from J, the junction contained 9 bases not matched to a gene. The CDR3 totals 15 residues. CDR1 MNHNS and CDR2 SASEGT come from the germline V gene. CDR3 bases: TGTGCCAGCAGTGAAGGCGGCAGGGGGAGTAGTGGCTACACCTTC. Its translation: CASSEGGRGSSGYTF.

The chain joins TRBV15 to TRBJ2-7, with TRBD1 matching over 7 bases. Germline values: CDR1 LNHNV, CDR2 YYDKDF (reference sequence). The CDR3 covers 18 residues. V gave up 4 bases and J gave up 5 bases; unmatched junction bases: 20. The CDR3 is CATSIWPDGTAQRDEQYF. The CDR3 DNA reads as TGTGCCACCAGCATTTGGCCTGACGGGACAGCCCAGAGGGACGAGCAGTACTTC.

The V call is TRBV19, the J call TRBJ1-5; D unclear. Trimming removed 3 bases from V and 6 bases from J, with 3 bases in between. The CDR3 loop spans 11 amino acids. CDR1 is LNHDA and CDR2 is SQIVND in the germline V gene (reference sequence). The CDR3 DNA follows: TGTGCCAGTAGTATCGGTCAGCCCCAGCATTTT. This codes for CASSIGQPQHF.

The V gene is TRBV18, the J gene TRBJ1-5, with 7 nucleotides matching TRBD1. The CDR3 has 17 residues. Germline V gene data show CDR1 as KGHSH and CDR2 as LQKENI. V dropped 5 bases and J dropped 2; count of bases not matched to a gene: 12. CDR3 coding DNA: TGTGCCAGCTCATCAATCCACAGGGGTAGGGGCAATCAGCCCCAGCATTTT. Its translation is CASSSIHRGRGNQPQHF.

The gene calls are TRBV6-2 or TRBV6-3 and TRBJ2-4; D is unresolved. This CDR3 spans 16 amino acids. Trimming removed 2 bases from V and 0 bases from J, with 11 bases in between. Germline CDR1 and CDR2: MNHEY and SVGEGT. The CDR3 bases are TGTGCCAGCAGTTACGACGGGTTCGGAGCCAAAAACATTCAGTACTTC. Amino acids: CASSYDGFGAKNIQYF.

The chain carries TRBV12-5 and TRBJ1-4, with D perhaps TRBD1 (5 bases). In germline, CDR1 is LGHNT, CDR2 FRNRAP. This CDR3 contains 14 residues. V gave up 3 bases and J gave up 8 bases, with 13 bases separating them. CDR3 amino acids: CASGFRVGNEKLFF. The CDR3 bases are TGTGCTAGTGGTTTCAGGGTGGGAAACGAAAAACTGTTTTTT.

CDR3 in DNA: TGTGCCAGCAGCTTAGACAGATACACTGAAGCTTTCTTT. Its translation: CASSLDRYTEAFF. The chain is built from TRBV11-1 and TRBJ1-1; no clear D. Trimming removed 1 base from V and 3 bases from J, with 6 bases in between. The germline CDR1 and CDR2 sequences are SGHAT and FQDESV (reference sequence). CDR3 size: 13 residues.

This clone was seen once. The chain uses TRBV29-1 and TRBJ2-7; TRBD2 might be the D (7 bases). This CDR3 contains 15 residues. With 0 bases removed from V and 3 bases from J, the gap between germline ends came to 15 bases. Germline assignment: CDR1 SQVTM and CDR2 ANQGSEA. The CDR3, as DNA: TGCAGCGTTGAAGATCGCGCGGGGGCCATCTACGAGCAGTACTTC. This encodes CSVEDRAGAIYEQYF.

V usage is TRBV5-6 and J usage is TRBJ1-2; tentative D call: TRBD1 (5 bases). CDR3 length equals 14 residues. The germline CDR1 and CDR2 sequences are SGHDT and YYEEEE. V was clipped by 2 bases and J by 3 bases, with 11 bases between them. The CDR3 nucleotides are TGTGCCAGCAGCTTTTGGACAATAGACTATGGCTACACCTTC. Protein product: CASSFWTIDYGYTF.